Listed here are 3 T cell receptor beta chains from one sample, sequenced in a study of cytomegalovirus exposure and HLA in healthy donors. Repertoires were generated with immunoSEQ multiplex PCR, while TCRdb's copy carries only in-frame clones and drops some. This sample has 350,000 or so clones; more than 80% occur once, and the top ten carry over 0.8%. Source material: PBMCs. The source of these receptors is a woman between 18 and 29 years old in good health and CMV-seronegative.

The chain has TRBV28 and TRBJ2-5, with 9 bases aligning to TRBD1. Trimming took 7 bases from V and 0 from J; bases not matched to a gene: 9. There are 16 residues in the CDR3. The germline V gene has CDR1 MDHEN and CDR2 SYDVKM. The chain's CDR3 is CASTSRDRDYQETQYF. The CDR3 region has the DNA TGTGCCAGCACTTCTCGGGACAGGGATTACCAAGAGACCCAGTACTTC.

In its sample, this clone was seen once. The chain recombines TRBV14 with TRBJ1-2; D gene uncertain. The CDR3 is 14 amino acids. Germline loops: CDR1 SGHDN, CDR2 FVKESK. With 4 bases removed from V and 4 bases from J, the gap between germline ends came to 13 bases. CDR3 sequence reads: CASSPRSASYGYTF. The CDR3 bases are TGTGCCAGCAGCCCCCGTAGCGCCAGCTATGGCTACACCTTC. Full variable domain (outside the CDR3, taken from reference TRBV14 and TRBJ1-2): EAGVTQFPSHSVIEKGQTVTLRCDPISGHDNLYWYRRVMGKEIKFLLHFVKESKQDESGMPNNRFLAERTGGTYSTLKVQPAELEDSGVYFCASSPRSASYGYTFGSGTRLTVV.

The chain links TRBV6-5 to TRBJ2-1, with D uncertain. CDR3 length: 16 amino acids. The ends were cut back, 0 bases at V and 6 bases at J, with 15 bases in the middle. Germline V lookup: CDR1 MNHEY, CDR2 SVGAGI. The CDR3 sequence is CASSYSNPALVNEQFF. CDR3 nucleotides: TGTGCCAGCAGTTACTCGAACCCCGCTCTAGTCAATGAGCAGTTCTTC.